The present TCR beta chain was sequenced within a study of Graves' ophthalmopathy and Graves' hyperthyroidism (dated by TCRdb to about 2018). Broadly, across the study: Peripheral blood was collected at initial diagnosis, prior to any treatment. An independent validation cohort comprised about 20 hyperthyroidism patients and 17 patients who later progressed from hyperthyroidism to ophthalmopathy. In total, approximately 130 blood samples were TCR-sequenced: 40 to 45 ophthalmopathy, some 72 hyperthyroidism and 17 hyperthyroidism-to-ophthalmopathy patients. To explore V-J signatures distinguishing ophthalmopathy from hyperthyroidism, a discovery set of 100 patients (about 41 ophthalmopathy, 57 stable hyperthyroidism) was enrolled. Following sampling, methimazole starting at 30 mg daily was administered to hyperthyroidism patients, and high-dose intravenous methylprednisolone was administered to ophthalmopathy patients. The study used signatures of the TCR beta repertoire to tell Graves' ophthalmopathy apart from Graves' hyperthyroidism and to predict which patients would progress to ophthalmopathy. In five or six hyperthyroidism patients, T-cell repertoires of thyroid tissue and blood were compared.

CDR1 is given as SGHAT and CDR2 as FQNNGV, both from the germline V gene. The CDR3 runs 16 residues from the cysteine to the phenylalanine. Left in the record is the CDR3 DNA by itself, 48 bases read in frame from the first base. For repertoire sequencing, the TCR beta CDR3 regions were amplified from RNA transcripts. A first-round RT-PCR used HTBI primers with the Qiagen OneStep RT-PCR kit, followed by a second-round multiplex PCR, size selection and purification. The libraries underwent paired-end sequencing with 100 bp reads on an Illumina HiSeq2000. Under the source paper's analysis protocol: Reads were processed with SOAPnuke, discarding reads with adapters, uncalled bases, mean Phred below 15, or no exact constant-primer or identifier match. High-quality paired reads were merged with COPE v1.2.5. Each unique nucleotide sequence was defined as a clonotype, and clonotypes were aligned to IMGT TRB V, D and J references with MiTCR v1.1. The analysis was limited to V-J combinations with a frequency above 0.0001, which together covered over 99% of the repertoires. For each V-J combination, a TCR clonal expansion and chaos score was defined as F50 clonal expansion divided by the chaos observed in the TCRdist matrix. Welch's t-statistics and random forest were used to reduce the features to about a dozen V-J combinations, which were then used as input to a naive Bayes classifier. Thyroid-blood repertoire similarity was quantified with the Morisita-Horn index. TCRdb took the public reads, trimmed them with fastp at Q25, ran MiXCR for clone calling and kept in-frame beta chains. Rows with one shared CDR3 protein collapse into an entry with the most common genes and DNA. TCRdb, rather than the study authors, made the V and J calls. This sample holds about 660,000 distinct CDR3 sequences; about two fifths were observed only once. Clones ranked in the top ten supply 3% to 3.5% of the sample.

The research as a whole found: The 13-signature model separated ophthalmopathy from stable hyperthyroidism with 87.88% sensitivity and 81% to 82% specificity in cross-validation, and 80%/75% in the test set. Sample size was not predetermined statistically, and investigators were not blinded to group allocation. In validation, the model predicted ophthalmopathy progression with 55% to 71% sensitivity and 72.22% specificity; some 13 predicted patients were CT-confirmed with GO in a median of 6.5 months. Most expanded thyroid clonotypes with a frequency above 0.001 also appeared in blood, which suggests that blood repertoires may reflect the immune response in the thyroid.

The ophthalmopathy patients had moderately to severely active disease, with a Clinical Activity Score of 3 or higher, a NOSPECS grade of 4 or higher, and a disease duration of less than 3 months. Patients were excluded if they had other autoimmune diseases, uncontrolled infections, pregnancy or lactation. Diagnosis relied on clinical symptoms, serum thyroxine, TRAb, thyroid ultrasound and orbital computed tomography. PBMCs were isolated from 7.5 to 10 ml of fresh peripheral blood by Ficoll-Paque density gradient centrifugation. Total RNA was extracted with Trizol reagent and quality-checked on an Agilent 2100 Bioanalyzer. In the case of this clonotype: Its recognized antigen is unknown. One base away there is no much larger clone; base qualities are not given.

This clonotype originated in an adult man with Graves' ophthalmopathy. Recombination joined TRBV11-2 with TRBJ2-7, with 9 middle bases fitting TRBD2. The DNA end lines up better with TRBJ2-1; the J call may be wrong. Material for sequencing was peripheral blood. Here the CDR3 is given as CASRRTSVSSYNEQFF. In nucleotides, the sequence is TGTGCCAGCAGACGGACTAGCGTGAGCTCCTACAATGAGCAGTTCTTC.